This T cell receptor (beta chain) comes out of a study of T cell repertoires in cytomegalovirus infection. Across the whole study: Shared public TCR beta signatures pointed to both CMV infection and a matching HLA type.

TCRdb reanalysed the reads using MiXCR and keeps one entry per CDR3 protein. The sample yields more than 40,000 distinct CDR3 sequences, 20% to 25% seen once. Only a few counts were recorded for this clonotype. Its antigen is currently unknown. From germline, CDR1 is DFQATT and CDR2 SNEGSKA (reference sequence). The CDR3 is 11 amino acids. Study findings and constraints: It was HLA-C-restricted CMV-specific TCR beta clonotypes that dominated the response ex vivo.

The sequence came from a human donor in good health (CMV status not recorded). Some clones in this sample may be carry-over from other donors' samples. Sequencing used CD8+ T cells from cultured PBMCs, obtained from culture after CMV antigen stimulation. The chain couples TRBV20-1 to TRBJ1-2; D not certain. The CDR3 DNA reads as TGCAGCCCTTGGGGAGACTATGGCTACACCTTC. Translated: CSPWGDYGYTF.